This T cell receptor beta chain was sequenced in a study of blood T cell repertoires in COVID-19. Study at large: Italy, Spain and the United States were the sources of the convalescent and acute COVID-19 samples. In each case, the material was cDNA or gDNA derived from T cells, B-cell-depleted T cells, or PBMCs.

Source study methods: From reference gene primer amplification, estimates of nucleated cell counts were derived. Sequencing used immunoSEQ multiplex PCR; TCRdb keeps in-frame clones, though not all of them. V, J and clone size are taken as reported in that table, and D and trimming were inferred from the DNA itself. The sample shows approximately 61,000 clones, around four fifths of them seen only once. Germline V gives CDR1 ENHRY, CDR2 SYGVKD. Deletions cut 10 bases from V and 5 bases from J, with 31 bases between. The length of the CDR3 is 18 residues. The chain carries TRBV10-3 and TRBJ2-3, with a possible D match to TRBD2 (6 bases). This clonotype originated in an older man with acute or convalescent COVID-19. The sequenced sample was peripheral blood. CDR3 protein: CASSGPVGGGKDVDTQYF. CDR3 DNA sequence: TGTGCCAGCAGCGGACCGGTGGGTGGGGGGAAGGACGTAGATACGCAGTATTTT.